The source of this TCR beta chain is a study of blood T cell repertoires in COVID-19. Per the authors' pipeline: Amplification of reference gene primers was used by the study to estimate nucleated cell counts. Generated by immunoSEQ multiplex PCR, the TCRdb table keeps only in-frame clones and is missing some. V, J and clone size are those of that table, while D and trimming were read from the DNA. Of under 200,000 clones detected, about 86% appear once; the ten largest clones hold roughly 8.2%. This CDR3 is 16 amino acids long. Germline lookup yields CDR1 MDHEN and CDR2 SYDVKM. V was clipped by 0 bases and J by 4 bases, with 12 bases between them.

This chain uses TRBV28 with TRBJ2-2, with D possibly TRBD1 on 6 matching bases. This receptor was obtained from a man in his sixties with acute or convalescent COVID-19. Sequenced sample: peripheral blood. This CDR3 reads CASSLWETGPTGELFF. The CDR3 DNA sequence: TGTGCCAGCAGTTTATGGGAAACAGGGCCCACCGGGGAGCTGTTTTTT.